One and the same sample provided the 17 T cell receptor beta chains below, sequenced in a study of long-term antiretroviral therapy in people with HIV. Sequencing used immunoSEQ v3.0 at survey level. TCRdb keeps only in-frame clones here, not all; method: immunoSEQ multiplex PCR. The top ten clones hold roughly 14% of a sample with around 16,000 clones, 78% of them seen once. Sequencing used unsorted PBMCs, obtained 3.2 to 3.4 years after starting antiretroviral therapy. These TCRs come from a woman in her thirties or forties with HIV.

This chain uses TRBV5-1 with TRBJ2-2; tentative D call: TRBD2 (6 bases). Trimming took 1 base from V and 2 from J, leaving 9 bases between them. CDR1 and CDR2 (germline): SGHRS, YFSETQ. This CDR3 contains 15 residues. The CDR3 coding sequence is TGCGCCAGCAGCTTGTACGGGGGTAACACCGGGGAGCTGTTTTTT. Protein: CASSLYGGNTGELFF. Full variable domain (missing parts from reference TRBV5-1 and TRBJ2-2): KAGVTQTPRYLIKTRGQQVTLSCSPISGHRSVSWYQQTPGQGLQFLFEYFSETQRNKGNFPGRFSGRQFSNSRSEMNVSTLELGDSALYLCASSLYGGNTGELFFGEGSRLTVL.

This clone occurred once. The genes are TRBV6-5 and TRBJ1-3; D not certain. The V end lost 9 bases, the J end lost 0 bases, and 6 bases lay between the germline ends. This CDR3 is 12 amino acids long. Germline CDR1 is MNHEY and CDR2 is SVGAGI. CDR3 sequence (DNA): TGTGCCAGTTTAAGCTCTGGAAACACCATATATTTT. It is translated as CASLSSGNTIYF.

Judged by abundance, this clone is medium-sized. The chain links TRBV27 to TRBJ2-5; no reliable D call. This CDR3 is built from 12 residues. Per germline, CDR1 MNHEY and CDR2 SMNVEV (reference sequence). Trimming took off 8 bases at V and 4 bases at J, with 11 bases between the two ends. The CDR3 loop is CASGHKSETQYF. The CDR3 DNA is TGTGCCAGCGGGCATAAATCAGAGACCCAGTACTTC.

This clone ranks as medium-sized. The chain has TRBV7-8 and TRBJ2-1; D call uncertain. Germline values: CDR1 SGHVS, CDR2 FQNEAQ. The CDR3 runs 16 residues. Trimming removed 4 bases at V and 8 bases at J, with 21 bases between. This chain's CDR3 is CASSSTAPGLDDEQFF. CDR3 nucleotides: TGTGCCAGCAGCTCGACCGCCCCTGGTCTCGACGATGAGCAGTTCTTC.

The rearrangement links TRBV5-1 to TRBJ1-1, with TRBD1 matching over 7 bases. The germline V gene encodes CDR1 SGHRS and CDR2 YFSETQ. CDR3 size: 14 residues. Trimming cost V 3 bases and J 1 base; bases outside gene matches: 3. CDR3 nucleotide sequence: TGCGCCAGCAGCTCAAGACAGGGGAACACTGAAGCTTTCTTT. This translates into CASSSRQGNTEAFF.

Worth noting for this clone: One end of the junction is discordant with germline, which a read error may explain. The rearrangement uses TRBV5-8 and TRBJ2-7; no firm D call. Germline V gene sequence: CDR1 SGHTS, CDR2 YDEGEE. The CDR3 has 13 residues. CDR3 residues: CATSNPSFPPQYF. CDR3 in DNA: TGTGCCACCAGCAACCCCAGCTTTCCTCCTCAGTACTTC.

J is TRBJ2-7 and V is TRBV25-1; 10 bases line up with TRBD1. Germline V gene data show CDR1 as MGHDK and CDR2 as SYGVNS. Trimming removed 5 bases from V and 4 bases from J; junction bases left unmatched: 8. The CDR3 covers 15 residues. CDR3 sequence reads: CASSLPGQGRYEQYF. The DNA of the CDR3 is TGTGCCAGCAGTCTTCCGGGACAGGGGAGATACGAGCAGTACTTC.

This clone occurred a few times. This sequence joins TRBV7-9 and TRBJ2-5; 7 bases map to TRBD1. In germline, CDR1 is SEHNR, CDR2 FQNEAQ (reference sequence). V lost 5 bases to trimming and J lost 1 base; unmatched junction nucleotides: 4. CDR3 size: 14 residues. The CDR3 DNA reads as TGTGCCAGCAGCCAGGACAGGCTCCAAGAGACCCAGTACTTC. It is translated as CASSQDRLQETQYF.

The chain recombines TRBV5-6 with TRBJ1-1; 8 nucleotides match TRBD1. The CDR3 runs 15 residues. Germline V lookup: CDR1 SGHDT, CDR2 YYEEEE. J lost 0 bases, V lost 4 bases, and 5 bases had no gene match. The CDR3 DNA follows: TGTGCCAGCAGCGGGTGGGACAGGATGAACACTGAAGCTTTCTTT. Amino acid sequence: CASSGWDRMNTEAFF.

The CDR3 region has the DNA TGTGCCAGCAGCATAGCGTATGGCACTGAAGCTTTCTTT. Protein sequence: CASSIAYGTEAFF. V and J are TRBV5-4 and TRBJ1-1; D gene ambiguous. Looked up from germline, CDR1 is SGHNT and CDR2 is YYREEE (reference sequence). The CDR3 length is 13 residues. V lost 4 bases and J lost 4, with 11 bases in between.

V usage is TRBV27 and J usage is TRBJ1-3, with D hard to call. The length of the CDR3 is 15 residues. V lost 4 bases, J lost 2 bases, and 12 bases lay in between. Germline V lookup: CDR1 MNHEY, CDR2 SMNVEV (reference sequence). Here the CDR3 reads CASSSTVETGNTIYF. In nucleotides, the CDR3 is TGTGCCAGCAGTTCAACGGTCGAGACTGGAAACACCATATATTTT.

In this sample, this clone turned up a few times. The gene calls are TRBV7-9 and TRBJ1-4, with a tentative D call TRBD1 (6 bases). This CDR3 contains 15 residues. Germline V gene sequence: CDR1 SEHNR, CDR2 FQNEAQ (reference sequence). Trimming took 1 base from V and 10 from J, leaving 16 bases between them. The CDR3 reads CASSLGQDRVSKLFF. The DNA for the CDR3 is TGTGCCAGCAGCTTAGGGCAGGACAGAGTTTCAAAACTGTTTTTT.

The chain is built from TRBV6-1 and TRBJ1-1; 7 bases are shared with TRBD1. Germline trimming cut 3 bases from V and 6 bases from J; bases unmatched to any gene: 10. CDR3 size: 15 residues. The germline V gene has CDR1 MNHNS and CDR2 SASEGT. DNA for the CDR3: TGTGCCAGCAGTGAGGGACGTACAGGGGCGGCTGAAGCTTTCTTT. Protein sequence: CASSEGRTGAAEAFF.

This clone was counted once. This chain links TRBV6-5 with TRBJ1-1, with a weak D call TRBD1 (5 bases). CDR1 and CDR2 from the germline V gene are MNHEY and SVGAGI. The CDR3 contains 13 residues. Trimming took 5 bases from V and 4 from J, leaving 11 bases between them. CDR3 loop: CASSTTDSTEAFF. The CDR3 DNA reads TGTGCCAGCAGTACGACAGACTCCACTGAAGCTTTCTTT.

The gene calls are TRBV10-3 and TRBJ2-7, with 7 bases identical to TRBD2. J gave up 0 bases and V 8 bases, and 10 bases lay outside the gene matches. Looked up from germline, CDR1 is ENHRY and CDR2 is SYGVKD. This CDR3 spans 15 amino acids. The CDR3 region has the DNA TGTGCCATCTGCCCCGGAGCGGGAAGCTCCTACGAGCAGTACTTC. Translation gives CAICPGAGSSYEQYF.

J is TRBJ2-7 and V is TRBV9; D gene unclear. The CDR3 contains 15 residues. Germline V gene data show CDR1 as SGDLS and CDR2 as YYNGEE. The V end lost 0 bases, the J end lost 0 bases, and 10 bases lay between the germline ends. CDR3 in amino acids: CASSVGWSTSYEQYF. Written as DNA, the CDR3 is TGTGCCAGCAGCGTAGGATGGTCCACCTCCTACGAGCAGTACTTC.

This clone has only one observation. The V gene is TRBV5-8, the J gene TRBJ2-2, with D hard to call. Trimming cost V 2 bases and J 6 bases, with 14 bases left between them. Germline CDR1 SGHTS, CDR2 YDEGEE. The CDR3 loop spans 15 amino acids. CDR3 bases: TGTGCCAGCAGCTTTATGGCTGGCCCCGCCGGGGAGCTGTTTTTT. It encodes CASSFMAGPAGELFF. The full variable domain, completed using reference TRBV5-8 and TRBJ2-2, is EAGVTQSPTHLIKTRGQQATLRCSPISGHTSVYWYQQALGLGLQFLLWYDEGEERNRGNFPPRFSGRQFPNYSSELNVNALELEDSALYLCASSFMAGPAGELFFGEGSRLTVL.